This T cell receptor (beta chain) comes out of a study of blood T cell repertoires in COVID-19. In the original analysis: Quantification of nucleated cells was approximated via reference gene primer amplification. Libraries were prepared by immunoSEQ multiplex PCR; TCRdb keeps only in-frame clonotypes and omits some of them. The V and J calls and clone size come from that table; D and trimming were worked out from the DNA. The sample has 140,000 to 150,000 clones; about 87% are singletons. This CDR3 is 12 amino acids long. V was shortened by 5 bases and J by 5 bases, with 9 bases between the two germline ends. Per germline, CDR1 SEHNR and CDR2 FQNEAQ (reference sequence).

The sequence derives from a human donor in a cohort sampled during active COVID-19. Sequencing was performed on peripheral blood. This sequence joins TRBV7-9 and TRBJ2-5; unclear D gene. CDR3 bases: TGTGCCAGCAGCAGCGCTTCGGAGACCCAGTACTTC. Protein product: CASSSASETQYF. Filled out from reference TRBV7-9 and TRBJ2-5, the complete variable domain reads DTGVSQNPRHKITKRGQNVTFRCDPISEHNRLYWYRQTLGQGPEFLTYFQNEAQLEKSRLLSDRFSAERPKGSFSTLEIQRTEQGDSAMYLCASSSASETQYFGPGTRLLVL.